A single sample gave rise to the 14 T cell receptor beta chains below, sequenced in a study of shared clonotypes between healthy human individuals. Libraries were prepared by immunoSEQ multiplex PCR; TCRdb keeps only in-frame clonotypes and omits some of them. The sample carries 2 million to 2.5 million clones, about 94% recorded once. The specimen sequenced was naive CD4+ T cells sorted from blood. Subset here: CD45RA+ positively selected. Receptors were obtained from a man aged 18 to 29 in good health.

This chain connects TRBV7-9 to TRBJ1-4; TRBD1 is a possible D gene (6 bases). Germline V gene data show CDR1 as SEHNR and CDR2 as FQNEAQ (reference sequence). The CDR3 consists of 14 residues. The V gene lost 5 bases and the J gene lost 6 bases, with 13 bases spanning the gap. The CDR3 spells CASSRDMSDEKLFF. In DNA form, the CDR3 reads TGTGCCAGCAGCCGGGACATGAGCGATGAAAAACTGTTTTTT.

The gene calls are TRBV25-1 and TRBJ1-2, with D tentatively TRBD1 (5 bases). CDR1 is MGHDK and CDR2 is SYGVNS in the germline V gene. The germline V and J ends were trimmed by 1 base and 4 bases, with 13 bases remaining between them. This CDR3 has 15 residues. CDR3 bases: TGTGCCAGCAGTGAATCGACAGTAGGAGGCTATGGCTACACCTTC. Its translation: CASSESTVGGYGYTF.

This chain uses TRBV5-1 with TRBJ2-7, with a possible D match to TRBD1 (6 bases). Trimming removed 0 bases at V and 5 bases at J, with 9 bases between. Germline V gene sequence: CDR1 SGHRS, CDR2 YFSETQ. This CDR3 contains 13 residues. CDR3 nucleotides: TGCGCCAGCAGCTTGGACCCAGGGGACGAGCAGTACTTC. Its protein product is CASSLDPGDEQYF.

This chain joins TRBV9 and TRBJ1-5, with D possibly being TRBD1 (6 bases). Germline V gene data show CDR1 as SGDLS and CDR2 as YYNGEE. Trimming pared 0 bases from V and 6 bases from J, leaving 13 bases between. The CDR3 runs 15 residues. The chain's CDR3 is CASSVGRGEGQPQHF. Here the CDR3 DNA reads TGTGCCAGCAGCGTAGGCAGGGGAGAGGGTCAGCCCCAGCATTTT.

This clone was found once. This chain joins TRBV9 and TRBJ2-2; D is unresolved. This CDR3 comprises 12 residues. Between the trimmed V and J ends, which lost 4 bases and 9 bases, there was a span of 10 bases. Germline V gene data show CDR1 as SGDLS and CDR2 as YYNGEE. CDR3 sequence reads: CASSSDLRELFF. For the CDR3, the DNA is TGTGCCAGCAGCTCCGATTTAAGGGAGCTGTTTTTT.

The CDR3 region has the DNA TGTGCCAGCAGCAATAGCCCCTCTTGGGTTCGTAGGAGTGAAGCTTTCTTT. Translating gives CASSNSPSWVRRSEAFF. The chain links TRBV21-1 to TRBJ1-1. TRBV21-1 has pseudogene status. The CDR3 is 17 residues long.

The CDR3 sequence is CASRNSGVGTDTQYF. The CDR3 DNA reads as TGTGCCAGCAGAAATTCTGGGGTTGGTACAGATACGCAGTATTTT. The chain is built from TRBV6-5 and TRBJ2-3; the D is unclear. The V end lost 6 bases, the J end lost 3 bases, and 16 bases lay between the germline ends. The CDR3 is 15 amino acids. Germline V CDR1 and CDR2: MNHEY, SVGAGI.

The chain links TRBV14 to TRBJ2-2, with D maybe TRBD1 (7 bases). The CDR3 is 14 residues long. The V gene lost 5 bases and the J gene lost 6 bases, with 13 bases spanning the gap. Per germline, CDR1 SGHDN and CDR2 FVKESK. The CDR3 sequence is CASSYSRGAGELFF. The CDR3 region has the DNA TGTGCCAGCAGCTACAGCAGGGGGGCCGGGGAGCTGTTTTTT.

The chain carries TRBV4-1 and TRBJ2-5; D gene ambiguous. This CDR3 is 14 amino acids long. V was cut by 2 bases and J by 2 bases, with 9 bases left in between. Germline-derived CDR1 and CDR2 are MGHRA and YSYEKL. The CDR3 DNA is TGCGCCAGCAGCCAACGAAGTACGCAAGAGACCCAGTACTTC. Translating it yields CASSQRSTQETQYF.

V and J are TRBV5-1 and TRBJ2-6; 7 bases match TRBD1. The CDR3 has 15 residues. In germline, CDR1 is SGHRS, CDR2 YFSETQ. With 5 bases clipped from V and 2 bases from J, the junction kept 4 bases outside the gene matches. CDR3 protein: CASSVGGAGANVLTF. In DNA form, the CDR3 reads TGCGCCAGCAGTGTAGGGGGCGCTGGGGCCAACGTCCTGACTTTC.

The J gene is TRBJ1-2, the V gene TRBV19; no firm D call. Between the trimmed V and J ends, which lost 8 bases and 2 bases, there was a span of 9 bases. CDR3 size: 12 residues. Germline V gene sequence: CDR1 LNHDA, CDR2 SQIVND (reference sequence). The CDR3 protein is CASGFVNYGYTF. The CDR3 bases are TGTGCCAGTGGGTTTGTGAACTATGGCTACACCTTC.

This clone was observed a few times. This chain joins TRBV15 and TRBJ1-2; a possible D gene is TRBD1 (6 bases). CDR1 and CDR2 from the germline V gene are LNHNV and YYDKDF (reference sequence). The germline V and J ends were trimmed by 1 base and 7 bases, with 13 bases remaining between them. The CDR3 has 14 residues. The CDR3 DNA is TGTGCCACCAGCAGAGCCGGAGGGACACCTGGCTACACCTTC. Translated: CATSRAGGTPGYTF.

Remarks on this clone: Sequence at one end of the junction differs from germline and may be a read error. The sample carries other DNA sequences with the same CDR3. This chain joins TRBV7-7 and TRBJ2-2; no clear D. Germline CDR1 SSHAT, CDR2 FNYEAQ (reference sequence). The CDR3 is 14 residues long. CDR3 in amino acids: CASSLGENTGELFF. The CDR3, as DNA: TGTGCTAGCAGCTTAGGTGAAAACACCGGGGAGCTGTTTTTT.

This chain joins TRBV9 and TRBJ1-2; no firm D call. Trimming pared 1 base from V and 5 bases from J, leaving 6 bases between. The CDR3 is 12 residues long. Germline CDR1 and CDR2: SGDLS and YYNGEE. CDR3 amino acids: CASSVRRYGYTF. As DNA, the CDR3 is TGTGCCAGCAGCGTAAGACGGTATGGCTACACCTTC. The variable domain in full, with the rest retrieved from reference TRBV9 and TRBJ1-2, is DSGVTQTPKHLITATGQRVTLRCSPRSGDLSVYWYQQSLDQGLQFLIQYYNGEERAKGNILERFSAQQFPDLHSELNLSSLELGDSALYFCASSVRRYGYTFGSGTRLTVV.